Below are 9 T cell receptor beta chains sequenced from a single sample in a study of blood T cell repertoires in COVID-19. Some clones are missing from TCRdb's copy, which holds only in-frame ones; the method was immunoSEQ multiplex PCR. The sample lists around 100,000 clones, about 87% occurring once. The material sequenced was peripheral blood. The receptor set was obtained from a human donor in a cohort sampled during active or convalescent COVID-19.

The chain is built from TRBV5-1 and TRBJ2-7; 7 bases agree with TRBD1. CDR3 size: 14 residues. Germline V lookup: CDR1 SGHRS, CDR2 YFSETQ. V lost 0 bases, J lost 4 bases, and 4 bases stayed unmatched. CDR3 residues: CASSLVTGEYEQYF. The CDR3 DNA is TGCGCCAGCAGCTTGGTTACAGGGGAGTACGAGCAGTACTTC.

This chain uses TRBV7-3 with TRBJ2-7; D perhaps matches TRBD2 (5 bases). Germline assignment: CDR1 SGHTA and CDR2 FQGTGA. V was cut by 5 bases and J by 0 bases, with 14 bases left in between. The CDR3 covers 15 residues. The CDR3 DNA sequence: TGTGCCAGCAGCCACGATCGGGGTCCCTCCTACGAGCAGTACTTC. Translation gives CASSHDRGPSYEQYF. The complete variable domain, with remaining parts taken from reference TRBV7-3 and TRBJ2-7, reads GAGVSQTPSNKVTEKGKYVELRCDPISGHTALYWYRQSLGQGPEFLIYFQGTGAADDSGLPNDRFFAVRPEGSVSTLKIQRTERGDSAVYLCASSHDRGPSYEQYFGPGTRLTVT.

The CDR3 loop is CASSLETGAQPQHF. The CDR3 coding sequence is TGTGCCAGCAGCTTGGAGACAGGGGCACAGCCCCAGCATTTT. J is TRBJ1-5 and V is TRBV5-5, with TRBD1 matching 8 bases. V dropped 0 bases and J dropped 7; count of bases not matched to a gene: 3. The V gene's germline CDR1 is SGHKS and CDR2 YYEKEE (reference sequence). There are 14 residues in the CDR3.

The V and J genes are TRBV11-2 and TRBJ2-5, with D uncertain. V lost 0 bases to trimming and J lost 5 bases, with 13 bases between them. Per the germline V gene, CDR1 is SGHAT and CDR2 is FQNNGV. The CDR3 runs 15 residues. The CDR3 DNA follows: TGTGCCAGCAGCTTAGAAGCCTCCCCCGGGGAGACCCAGTACTTC. Translating it yields CASSLEASPGETQYF.

J is TRBJ2-7 and V is TRBV4-1; perhaps TRBD2 as D (6 bases). Germline loops: CDR1 MGHRA, CDR2 YSYEKL. Trimming pared 1 base from V and 2 bases from J, leaving 9 bases between. CDR3 length equals 14 residues. The CDR3 loop reads CASSQVGGTYEQYF. As DNA, the CDR3 is TGCGCCAGCAGCCAAGTCGGGGGAACCTACGAGCAGTACTTC.

This sequence joins TRBV5-1 and TRBJ2-5, with D possibly matching TRBD1 (6 bases). The CDR3 spans 14 residues. Germline CDR1 reads SGHRS; CDR2 reads YFSETQ. The V gene lost 2 bases and the J gene lost 2 bases, with 10 bases spanning the gap. The CDR3 reads CASSFGGQQETQYF. For the CDR3, the DNA is TGCGCCAGCAGCTTTGGGGGACAACAAGAGACCCAGTACTTC. Full variable domain (outside the CDR3, taken from reference TRBV5-1 and TRBJ2-5): KAGVTQTPRYLIKTRGQQVTLSCSPISGHRSVSWYQQTPGQGLQFLFEYFSETQRNKGNFPGRFSGRQFSNSRSEMNVSTLELGDSALYLCASSFGGQQETQYFGPGTRLLVL.

This chain uses TRBV9 with TRBJ2-5; 7 bases match TRBD1. J gave up 2 bases and V 3 bases, and 10 bases lay outside the gene matches. The CDR3 is 16 residues long. CDR1 SGDLS and CDR2 YYNGEE come from the germline V gene. Here the CDR3 DNA reads TGTGCCAGCAGCGAGACAGGGTTCGCCTCTCAAGAGACCCAGTACTTC. Translation: CASSETGFASQETQYF.

This clone was counted only a few times. V usage is TRBV3-1 (or the pseudogene TRBV3-2) and J usage is TRBJ2-2; weak D call: TRBD2 (6 bases). The CDR3 contains 17 residues. The V and J ends lost 1 base and 5 bases respectively, with 17 bases between them. Germline CDR1 reads LGHDT; CDR2 reads YNNKEL (reference sequence). CDR3 DNA: TGTGCCAGCAGCCAAGCCAATCCGGGACTGGGTACCGGGGAGCTGTTTTTT. Amino acid sequence: CASSQANPGLGTGELFF.

The chain combines TRBV3-1 (or the pseudogene TRBV3-2) with TRBJ1-3, with D tentatively TRBD1 (6 bases). Trimming stripped 0 bases from V and 1 base from J, with 13 bases between. Germline V gives CDR1 LGHDT, CDR2 YNNKEL (reference sequence). CDR3 length equals 17 residues. CDR3 residues: CASSQESGDISGNTIYF. CDR3 sequence (DNA): TGTGCCAGCAGCCAAGAAAGTGGGGACATTTCTGGAAACACCATATATTTT.